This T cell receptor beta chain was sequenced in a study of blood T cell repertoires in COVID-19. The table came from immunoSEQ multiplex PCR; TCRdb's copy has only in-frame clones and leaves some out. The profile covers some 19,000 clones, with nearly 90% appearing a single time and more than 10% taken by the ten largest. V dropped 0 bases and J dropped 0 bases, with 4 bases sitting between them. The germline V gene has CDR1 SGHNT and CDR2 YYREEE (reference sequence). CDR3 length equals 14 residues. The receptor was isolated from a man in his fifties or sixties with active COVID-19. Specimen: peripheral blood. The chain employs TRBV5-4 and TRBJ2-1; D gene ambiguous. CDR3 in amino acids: CASSLESSYNEQFF. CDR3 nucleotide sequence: TGTGCCAGCAGCTTGGAGAGCTCCTACAATGAGCAGTTCTTC.